The 5 T cell receptor beta chains given below trace back to one sample, sequenced in a study of blood T cells in healthy people across ages. A second PCR, run for about 6 to 11 cycles, used a sample-barcoded 5' primer plus a J-beta primer mix. One entry per CDR3 protein, called by TCRdb with MiXCR from the 5' RACE reads. The table has 1 million or so distinct CDR3 sequences, almost 25% seen once; the top ten hold about 0.72%. Separately, the same data were catalogued under a study of T cells of mothers and their children.

The sequencing input was blood. All receptors come from a girl aged 2-10 years in good health.

Notes on this clonotype: Germline and junction disagree at one end, which may indicate a read error. This chain joins TRBV12-5 and TRBJ1-1; D gene ambiguous. The V gene's germline CDR1 is LGHNT and CDR2 FRNRAP. This CDR3 has 18 amino acids. This CDR3 reads CASGLPGTSLYMNTEAFF. CDR3 nucleotides: TGCGCTAGTGGTCTCCCTGGCACCTCGCTTTACATGAACACTGAAGCTTTCTTT.

Note on this clonotype: Lacking the conserved final phenylalanine or tryptophan, this CDR3 likely reflects a read error. This chain connects TRBV6-5 to TRBJ2-3; 7 bases fit TRBD1. This CDR3 region has 14 residues. The germline gives CDR1 MNHEY, CDR2 SVGAGI. The V gene end was trimmed by 5 bases and the J gene end by 4 bases; junction bases not matched to a gene: 6. The CDR3 coding sequence is TGTGCCAGCAGTCGCGGACAGGACCCAGATACGCAGTATCTT. Translating gives CASSRGQDPDTQYL.

J is TRBJ2-5 and V is TRBV28, with 10 bases identical to TRBD1. Per the germline V gene, CDR1 is MDHEN and CDR2 is SYDVKM. V was clipped by 5 bases and J by 3 bases; unmatched bases: 9. The CDR3 consists of 16 residues. This chain's CDR3 is CASSPRDRGIEETQYF. For the CDR3, the DNA is TGTGCCAGCAGTCCCCGGGACAGGGGAATCGAAGAGACCCAGTACTTC. Based on the CDR3 plus reference TRBV28 and TRBJ2-5, the full variable domain is DVKVTQSSRYLVKRTGEKVFLECVQDMDHENMFWYRQDPGLGLRLIYFSYDVKMKEKGDIPEGYSVSREKKERFSLILESASTNQTSMYLCASSPRDRGIEETQYFGPGTRLLVL.

This rearrangement joins TRBV28 to TRBJ1-2; D gene ambiguous. CDR1 and CDR2 from the germline V gene are MDHEN and SYDVKM. The V and J ends lost 6 bases and 5 bases respectively, with 10 bases between them. This CDR3 is 12 amino acids long. The CDR3 coding sequence is TGTGCCAGCAGCGACCTCTATTATGGCTACACCTTC. Its translation is CASSDLYYGYTF.

This clonotype was detected only a few times. The chain recombines TRBV20-1 with TRBJ1-1; TRBD1 matches 9 bases. V was pared by 5 bases and J by 6 bases, with 7 bases of the junction left unmatched. The CDR3 totals 13 residues. Germline CDR1 and CDR2: DFQATT and SNEGSKA (reference sequence). The CDR3 loop is CSAYGTGSAEAFF. The CDR3 nucleotides are TGCAGTGCTTATGGGACAGGGTCTGCTGAAGCTTTCTTT.